Sequencing of this T cell receptor beta chain was carried out in a study of cytomegalovirus exposure and HLA in healthy donors. Findings and limits, study-wide: In vitro work confirmed that a few CMV-associated chains recognize CMV antigens.

A word on this clone: Antigen unknown.

PCR amplification relied on 60 Vbeta primers (plus 13 Jbeta primers). Generated by immunoSEQ multiplex PCR, the TCRdb table keeps only in-frame clones and is missing some. Of 100,000 to 150,000 clones in the sample, roughly 80% are singletons; the top ten hold approximately 1.2%. This CDR3 comprises 13 residues. Per the germline V gene, CDR1 is SNHLY and CDR2 is FYNNEI. Trimming shortened V by 7 bases and J by 8 bases, and 17 bases separated the two germline ends. The TCR sequence derives from a female donor in good health and CMV-seronegative. The material sequenced was PBMCs. The rearrangement links TRBV2 to TRBJ1-1; D unclear. CDR3 loop: CASTQTDFGEAFF. As DNA, the CDR3 is TGTGCCAGCACCCAGACGGACTTCGGAGAAGCTTTCTTT.